This T cell receptor beta chain was recorded in a study of T cell responses to AZD1222 COVID-19 vaccine. Study-wide points: Unmutated variant regions reportedly attract nearly half of all spike-specific TCRs. Among the donors, most were white British and more were female, and clonal diversity was possibly underestimated. Researchers took repertoire samples only after the peak T cell response had come. Recipients of two AZD1222 doses showed rising Spike-specific TCR breadth and depth.

Notes on this clone: Its antigen is unidentified.

Produced via immunoSEQ multiplex PCR; TCRdb's table is partial and in-frame only. The sample has roughly 66,000 clones; roughly 89% are singletons. The CDR3 runs to 13 residues. V was pared by 9 bases and J by 4 bases, with 6 bases of the junction left unmatched. CDR1 is SGHRS and CDR2 is YFSETQ in the germline V gene. The source is an adult in good health. Material: peripheral blood, obtained on day 0 of AZD1222 vaccination. The chain has TRBV5-1 and TRBJ2-2; 7 bases fit TRBD1. The chain's CDR3 is CATTTGSTGELFF. DNA for the CDR3: TGCGCCACCACGACAGGGAGCACCGGGGAGCTGTTTTTT.